The TCR beta chain described here comes from a study of blood T cell repertoires in COVID-19. In the original workflow: Reference gene primer amplification yielded estimated nucleated cell counts. Sequencing was performed with immunoSEQ multiplex PCR; in TCRdb, only in-frame clones are kept and a portion is missing. Clone size and V and J calls were adopted from that table, with D and trimming inferred from the DNA. The repertoire holds 270,000 or so clones, with more than 80% as singletons. Germline CDR1 SGHRS, CDR2 YFSETQ. With 6 bases clipped from V and 4 bases from J, the junction kept 7 bases outside the gene matches. This CDR3 is built from 14 residues.

The sample taken for sequencing was peripheral blood. The clonotype was recovered from a woman in her twenties or thirties with active or convalescent COVID-19. This chain uses TRBV5-1 with TRBJ1-3; 7 nucleotides agree with TRBD1. CDR3 in amino acids: CASTQGTVGNTIYF. The CDR3 DNA reads as TGCGCCAGCACCCAAGGGACAGTCGGAAACACCATATATTTT.